These 8 T cell receptor beta chains share one sample of origin, sequenced in a study of a mutant IDH1 vaccine in newly diagnosed glioma. Time point: week 23, last vaccination. In the vaccine, a single dose held 300 ug of the mutant IDH1 20-mer peptide, along with topical imiquimod. Using immunoSEQ multiplex PCR, the repertoire was profiled, and TCRdb retains in-frame clones only, with some absent. This table has 35,000 to 50,000 clones, 70% to 85% appearing once. Their cognate antigens are unknown. This specimen was PBMCs, taken from a glioma patient whose treatment included an IDH1 peptide vaccine. The receptors here all came from a woman aged 18-29 years with glioma. Some clones in this sample may be carry-over from other donors' samples.

This chain connects TRBV19 to TRBJ1-2; 7 positions match TRBD1. Germline V gene sequence: CDR1 LNHDA, CDR2 SQIVND (reference sequence). The CDR3 totals 15 residues. J lost 3 bases, V lost 4 bases, and 8 bases had no gene match. The CDR3 sequence: CASSTPTGSYYGYTF. In DNA, the CDR3 is TGTGCCAGTAGTACGCCGACAGGGTCCTACTATGGCTACACCTTC.

The V call is TRBV18, the J call TRBJ2-3; a possible D gene is TRBD2 (6 bases). Germline CDR1 reads KGHSH; CDR2 reads LQKENI. V was pared by 3 bases and J by 2 bases, with 18 bases between. This CDR3 is built from 17 residues. CDR3 nucleotide sequence: TGTGCCAGCTCACCGCTCGGGAGCCGGAGTAACACAGATACGCAGTATTTT. This sequence encodes CASSPLGSRSNTDTQYF. The whole variable domain, remainder taken from reference TRBV18 and TRBJ2-3, is NAGVMQNPRHLVRRRGQEARLRCSPMKGHSHVYWYRQLPEEGLKFMVYLQKENIIDESGMPKERFSAEFPKEGPSILRIQQVVRGDSAAYFCASSPLGSRSNTDTQYFGPGTRLTVL.

The CDR3 is CASGASPGPERIPDKNIQYF. DNA for the CDR3: TGTGCTAGTGGTGCCTCCCCCGGGCCCGAGAGGATCCCAGACAAAAACATTCAGTACTTC. The rearrangement joins TRBV12-5 to TRBJ2-4; D is undetermined. Trimming removed 5 bases from V and 3 bases from J, with 29 bases in between. Germline loops: CDR1 LGHNT, CDR2 FRNRAP. The CDR3 has 20 residues.

In this sample, this clone turned up once. This sequence joins TRBV19 and TRBJ1-2; TRBD1 is a possible D gene (6 bases). The V end lost 7 bases, the J end lost 10 bases, and 22 bases lay between the germline ends. Germline values: CDR1 LNHDA, CDR2 SQIVND (reference sequence). The CDR3 length is 14 residues. The CDR3 nucleotides are TGTGCCAGTAAAAGCGGTGTGGACAGCCTATACTACACCTTC. It translates to CASKSGVDSLYYTF.

This clone has more than one count but fewer than ten. The gene calls are TRBV7-2 and TRBJ2-3; TRBD1 is a possible D gene (6 bases). Germline V gives CDR1 SGHTA, CDR2 FQGNSA. The CDR3 is 17 amino acids. Trimming pared 2 bases from V and 4 bases from J, leaving 19 bases between. The CDR3 loop reads CASSLHDYLKGADTQYF. In DNA form, the CDR3 reads TGTGCCAGCAGCTTACACGACTACCTCAAGGGGGCAGATACGCAGTATTTT.

V and J are TRBV6-1 and TRBJ1-2; 11 positions agree with TRBD1. V was clipped by 4 bases and J by 7 bases; unmatched bases: 5. Germline CDR1 and CDR2: MNHNS and SASEGT. The CDR3 is 14 amino acids. CDR3 sequence reads: CASSVDRGRFGYTF. CDR3 in DNA: TGTGCCAGCAGTGTGGACAGGGGGCGGTTTGGCTACACCTTC.

This chain uses TRBV29-1 with TRBJ1-2; a possible D gene is TRBD1 (6 bases). The V end lost 8 bases, the J end lost 3 bases, and 13 bases lay between the germline ends. The CDR3 totals 12 residues. Germline V CDR1 and CDR2: SQVTM, ANQGSEA. For the CDR3, the DNA is TGCAGCATCCGGGACATAGACTATGGCTACACCTTC. Its protein is CSIRDIDYGYTF.

This chain links TRBV11-2 with TRBJ2-7; D may match TRBD1 or TRBD2 (6 bases each). V lost 4 bases to trimming and J lost 2 bases, with 15 bases between them. Germline V gives CDR1 SGHAT, CDR2 FQNNGV. CDR3 length: 15 residues. The CDR3 nucleotides read TGTGCCAGCAGCTCCGTCGGGGGACATACCTACGAGCAGTACTTC. Translating gives CASSSVGGHTYEQYF.